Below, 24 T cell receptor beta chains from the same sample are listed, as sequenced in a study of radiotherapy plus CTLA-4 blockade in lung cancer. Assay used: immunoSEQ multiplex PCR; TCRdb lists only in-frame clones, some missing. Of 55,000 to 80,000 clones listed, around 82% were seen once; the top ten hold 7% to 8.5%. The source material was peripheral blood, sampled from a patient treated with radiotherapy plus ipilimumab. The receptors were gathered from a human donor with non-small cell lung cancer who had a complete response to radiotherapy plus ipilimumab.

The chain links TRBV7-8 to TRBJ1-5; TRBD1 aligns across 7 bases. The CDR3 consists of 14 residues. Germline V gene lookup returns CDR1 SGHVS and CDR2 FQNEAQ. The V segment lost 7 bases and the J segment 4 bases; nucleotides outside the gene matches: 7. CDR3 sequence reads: CASTKDRLNQPQHF. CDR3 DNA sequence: TGTGCCAGCACGAAGGACAGGCTAAATCAGCCCCAGCATTTT.

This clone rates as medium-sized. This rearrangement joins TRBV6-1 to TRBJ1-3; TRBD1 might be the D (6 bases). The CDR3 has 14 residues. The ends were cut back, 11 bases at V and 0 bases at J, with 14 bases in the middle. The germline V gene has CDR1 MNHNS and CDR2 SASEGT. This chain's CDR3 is CALTGGSSGNTIYF. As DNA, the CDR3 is TGTGCCTTAACCGGGGGCAGCTCTGGAAACACCATATATTTT.

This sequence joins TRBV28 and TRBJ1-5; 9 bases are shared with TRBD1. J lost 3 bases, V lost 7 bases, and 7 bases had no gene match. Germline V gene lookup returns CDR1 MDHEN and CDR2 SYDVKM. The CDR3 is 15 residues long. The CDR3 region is CASIRQGGPNQPQHF. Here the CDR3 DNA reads TGTGCCAGCATCCGACAGGGGGGCCCCAATCAGCCCCAGCATTTT. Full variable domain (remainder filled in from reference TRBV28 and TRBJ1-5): DVKVTQSSRYLVKRTGEKVFLECVQDMDHENMFWYRQDPGLGLRLIYFSYDVKMKEKGDIPEGYSVSREKKERFSLILESASTNQTSMYLCASIRQGGPNQPQHFGDGTRLSIL.

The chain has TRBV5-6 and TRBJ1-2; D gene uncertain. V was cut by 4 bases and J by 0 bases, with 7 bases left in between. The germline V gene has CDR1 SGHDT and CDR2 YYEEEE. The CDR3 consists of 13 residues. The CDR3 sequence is CASSPSANYGYTF. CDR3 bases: TGTGCCAGCAGCCCGTCGGCTAACTATGGCTACACCTTC.

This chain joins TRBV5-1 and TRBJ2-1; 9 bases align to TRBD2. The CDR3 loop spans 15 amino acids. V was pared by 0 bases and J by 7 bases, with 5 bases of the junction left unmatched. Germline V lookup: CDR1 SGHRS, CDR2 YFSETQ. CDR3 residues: CASSLGGTSHNEQFF. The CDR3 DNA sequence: TGCGCCAGCAGCTTGGGCGGGACTAGCCATAATGAGCAGTTCTTC. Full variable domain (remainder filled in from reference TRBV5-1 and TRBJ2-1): KAGVTQTPRYLIKTRGQQVTLSCSPISGHRSVSWYQQTPGQGLQFLFEYFSETQRNKGNFPGRFSGRQFSNSRSEMNVSTLELGDSALYLCASSLGGTSHNEQFFGPGTRLTVL.

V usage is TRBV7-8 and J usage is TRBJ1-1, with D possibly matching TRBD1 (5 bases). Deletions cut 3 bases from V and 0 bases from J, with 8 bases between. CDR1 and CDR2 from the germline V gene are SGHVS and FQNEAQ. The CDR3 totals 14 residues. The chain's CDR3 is CASSFGQMNTEAFF. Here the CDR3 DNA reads TGTGCCAGCAGCTTTGGACAAATGAACACTGAAGCTTTCTTT.

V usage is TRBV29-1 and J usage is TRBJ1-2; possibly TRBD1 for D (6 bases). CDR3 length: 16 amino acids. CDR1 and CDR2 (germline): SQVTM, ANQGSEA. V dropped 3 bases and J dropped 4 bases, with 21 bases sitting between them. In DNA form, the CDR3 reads TGCAGCGTTGAGAGGGGGGGCACAATGGGGACCTATGGCTACACCTTC. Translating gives CSVERGGTMGTYGYTF.

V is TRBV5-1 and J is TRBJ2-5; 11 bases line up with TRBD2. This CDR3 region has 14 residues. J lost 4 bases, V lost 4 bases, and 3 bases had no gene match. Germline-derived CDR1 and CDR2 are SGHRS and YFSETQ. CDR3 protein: CASSVGTSGETQYF. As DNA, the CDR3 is TGCGCCAGCAGCGTGGGGACTAGCGGAGAGACCCAGTACTTC.

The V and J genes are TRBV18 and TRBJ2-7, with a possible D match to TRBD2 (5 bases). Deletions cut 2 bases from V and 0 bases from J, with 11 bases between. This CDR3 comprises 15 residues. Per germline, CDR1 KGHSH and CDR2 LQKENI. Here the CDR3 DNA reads TGTGCCAGCTCACCAGAGTCGCGGGTCTCCTACGAGCAGTACTTC. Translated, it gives CASSPESRVSYEQYF.

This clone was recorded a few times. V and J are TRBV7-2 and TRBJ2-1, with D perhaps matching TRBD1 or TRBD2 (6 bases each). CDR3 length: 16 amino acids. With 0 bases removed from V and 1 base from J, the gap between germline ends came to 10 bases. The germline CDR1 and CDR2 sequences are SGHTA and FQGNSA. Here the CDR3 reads CASSLAGGFSYNEQFF. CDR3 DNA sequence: TGTGCCAGCAGCTTAGCAGGGGGGTTTTCCTACAATGAGCAGTTCTTC.

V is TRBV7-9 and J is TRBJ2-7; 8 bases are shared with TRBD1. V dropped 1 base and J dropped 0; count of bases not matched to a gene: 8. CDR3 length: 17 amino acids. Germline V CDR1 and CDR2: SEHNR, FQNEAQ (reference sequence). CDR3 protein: CASSLVETGGLSYEQYF. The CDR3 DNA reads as TGTGCCAGCAGCTTAGTCGAAACAGGGGGTCTCTCCTACGAGCAGTACTTC.

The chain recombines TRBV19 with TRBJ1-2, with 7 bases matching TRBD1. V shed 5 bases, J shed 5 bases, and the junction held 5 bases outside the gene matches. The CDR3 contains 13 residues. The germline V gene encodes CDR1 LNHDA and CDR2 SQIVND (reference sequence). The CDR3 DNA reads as TGTGCCAGTAGTCTCGGGACAGAATATGGCTACACCTTC. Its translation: CASSLGTEYGYTF.

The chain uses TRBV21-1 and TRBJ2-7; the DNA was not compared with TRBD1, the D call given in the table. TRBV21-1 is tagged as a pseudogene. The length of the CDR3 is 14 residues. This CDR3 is CASSKGTGAYEQYF. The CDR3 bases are TGTGCCAGCAGCAAAGGGACAGGGGCCTACGAGCAGTACTTC.

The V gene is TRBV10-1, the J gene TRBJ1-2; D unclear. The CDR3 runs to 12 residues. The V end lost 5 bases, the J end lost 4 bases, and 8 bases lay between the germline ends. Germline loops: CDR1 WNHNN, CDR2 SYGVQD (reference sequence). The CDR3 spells CASSLGIYGYTF. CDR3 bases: TGCGCCAGCAGTCTAGGCATCTATGGCTACACCTTC.

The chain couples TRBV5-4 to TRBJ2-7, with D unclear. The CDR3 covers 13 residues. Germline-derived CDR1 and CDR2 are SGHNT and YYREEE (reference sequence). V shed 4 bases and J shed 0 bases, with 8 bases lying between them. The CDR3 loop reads CASSRKSSYEQYF. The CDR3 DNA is TGTGCCAGCAGCAGAAAGAGCTCCTACGAGCAGTACTTC.

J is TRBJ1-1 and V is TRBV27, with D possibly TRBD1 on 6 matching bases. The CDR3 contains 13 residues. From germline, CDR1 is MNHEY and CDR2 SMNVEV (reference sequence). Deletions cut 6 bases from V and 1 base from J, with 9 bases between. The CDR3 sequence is CASRDSKNTEAFF. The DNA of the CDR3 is TGTGCCAGCAGGGACAGTAAGAACACTGAAGCTTTCTTT.

Here the CDR3 reads CASSELGQGMGNSGANVLTF. The CDR3 nucleotides are TGTGCCAGCAGTGAGCTGGGACAGGGAATGGGCAACTCTGGGGCCAACGTCCTGACTTTC. V gene TRBV2 combines with J gene TRBJ2-6; the match to TRBD1 covers 9 bases. The CDR3 is 20 amino acids. V dropped 3 bases and J dropped 0; count of bases not matched to a gene: 12. Germline CDR1 SNHLY, CDR2 FYNNEI.

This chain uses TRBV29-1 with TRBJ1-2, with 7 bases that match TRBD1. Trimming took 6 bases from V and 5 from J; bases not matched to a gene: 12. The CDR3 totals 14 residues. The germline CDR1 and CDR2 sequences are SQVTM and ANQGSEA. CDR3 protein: CSVGTPGGPYGYTF. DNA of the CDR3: TGCAGCGTCGGAACCCCAGGGGGGCCATATGGCTACACCTTC.

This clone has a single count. The CDR3 loop reads CASSLEGRNTEAFF. The CDR3 DNA follows: TGTGCCAGCAGTTTAGAGGGGCGGAACACTGAAGCTTTCTTT. The V gene is TRBV27, the J gene TRBJ1-1; D possibly corresponds to TRBD1 (5 bases). V was pared by 2 bases and J by 1 base, with 8 bases between. Per the germline V gene, CDR1 is MNHEY and CDR2 is SMNVEV (reference sequence). The CDR3 loop spans 14 amino acids.

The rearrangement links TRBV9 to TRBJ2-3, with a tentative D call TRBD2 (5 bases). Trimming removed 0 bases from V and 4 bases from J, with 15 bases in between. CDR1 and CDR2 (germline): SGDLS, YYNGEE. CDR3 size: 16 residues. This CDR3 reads CASSVGGRVSADTQYF. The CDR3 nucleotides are TGTGCCAGCAGCGTAGGAGGGCGGGTGTCGGCAGATACGCAGTATTTT. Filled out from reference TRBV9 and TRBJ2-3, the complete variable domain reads DSGVTQTPKHLITATGQRVTLRCSPRSGDLSVYWYQQSLDQGLQFLIQYYNGEERAKGNILERFSAQQFPDLHSELNLSSLELGDSALYFCASSVGGRVSADTQYFGPGTRLTVL.

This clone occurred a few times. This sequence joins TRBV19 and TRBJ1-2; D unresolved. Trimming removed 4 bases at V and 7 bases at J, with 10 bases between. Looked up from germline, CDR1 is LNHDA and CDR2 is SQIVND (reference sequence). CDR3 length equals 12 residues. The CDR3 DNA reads TGTGCCAGTAGTAACCCCACAGCTGGCTACACCTTC. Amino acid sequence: CASSNPTAGYTF.

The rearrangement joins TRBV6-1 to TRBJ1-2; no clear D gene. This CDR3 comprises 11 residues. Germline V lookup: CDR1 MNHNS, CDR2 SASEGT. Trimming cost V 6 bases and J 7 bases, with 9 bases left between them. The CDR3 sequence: CASSQEGGYTF. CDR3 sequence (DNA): TGTGCCAGCAGCCAAGAGGGTGGCTACACCTTC.

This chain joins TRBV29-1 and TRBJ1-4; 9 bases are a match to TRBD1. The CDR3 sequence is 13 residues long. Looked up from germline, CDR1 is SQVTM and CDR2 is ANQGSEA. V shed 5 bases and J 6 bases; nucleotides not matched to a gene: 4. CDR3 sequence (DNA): TGCAGCGTTTGGGACAGGGCCCATGAAAAACTGTTTTTT. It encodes CSVWDRAHEKLFF.

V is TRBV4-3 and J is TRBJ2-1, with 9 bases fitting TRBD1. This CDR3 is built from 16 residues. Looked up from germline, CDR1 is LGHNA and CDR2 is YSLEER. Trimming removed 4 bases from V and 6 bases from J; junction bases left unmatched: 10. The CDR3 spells CASSLDRGSTFNEQFF. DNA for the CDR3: TGCGCCAGCAGCCTCGACAGGGGGAGTACTTTCAATGAGCAGTTCTTC.